The 28 T cell receptor beta chains given below trace back to one sample, sequenced in a study of CD8 T cells in Susac syndrome. RNA, at roughly 0.45 to 1 ug, was reverse transcribed with random hexamers. MiXCR, applied by TCRdb to the immunoSEQ multiplex PCR reads, yields one record per CDR3 protein. The table records approximately 160,000 distinct CDR3 sequences, approximately 94% of them present only once. Material for sequencing was CD4+ T cells from PBMCs. These receptors came from a human donor with Susac syndrome.

The chain has TRBV9 and TRBJ2-2, with D tentatively TRBD1 (5 bases). The CDR3 is 16 residues long. Trimming took 0 bases from V and 4 from J, leaving 13 bases between them. Germline V gene lookup returns CDR1 SGDLS and CDR2 YYNGEE. CDR3 sequence (DNA): TGTGCCAGCAGCGTAGGTTTAGGCCAGGGCACCGGGGAGCTGTTTTTT. This codes for CASSVGLGQGTGELFF.

This clonotype occurred once. The rearrangement joins TRBV29-1 to TRBJ1-4; 9 positions agree with TRBD1. Germline-derived CDR1 and CDR2 are SQVTM and ANQGSEA. Losses at the gene ends were 2 bases for V and 8 bases for J; bases not matched to a gene: 6. The CDR3 contains 14 residues. The CDR3 coding sequence is TGCAGCGTTGAAATGGGACAGGGAACCGAAAAACTGTTTTTT. This translates into CSVEMGQGTEKLFF.

In this sample, this clonotype turned up once. The V and J genes are TRBV29-1 and TRBJ2-7; no clear D. Trimming pared 7 bases from V and 0 bases from J, leaving 10 bases between. CDR3 length: 12 amino acids. In germline, CDR1 is SQVTM, CDR2 ANQGSEA. As DNA, the CDR3 is TGCAGCGCACGCATTGACTCCTACGAGCAGTACTTC. Protein product: CSARIDSYEQYF.

The CDR3 region has the DNA TGTGCCAGCAGTGGGGGGCTTAGCGGGAGGTCCACAGATACGCAGTATTTT. Amino acid sequence: CASSGGLSGRSTDTQYF. This chain joins TRBV2 and TRBJ2-3; 10 bases are shared with TRBD2. V lost 4 bases to trimming and J lost 2 bases; unmatched junction nucleotides: 9. Germline V gene sequence: CDR1 SNHLY, CDR2 FYNNEI. The CDR3 is 17 residues long.

The chain carries TRBV29-1 and TRBJ2-3, with D unresolved. The V end lost 5 bases, the J end lost 3 bases, and 12 bases lay between the germline ends. This CDR3 contains 13 residues. The germline gives CDR1 SQVTM, CDR2 ANQGSEA. CDR3 protein: CSVRRERTDTQYF. In DNA, the CDR3 is TGCAGCGTTCGGCGCGAGAGGACAGATACGCAGTATTTT.

The rearrangement uses TRBV5-1 and TRBJ2-5; 7 bases agree with TRBD1. Germline V gene sequence: CDR1 SGHRS, CDR2 YFSETQ. The V gene end was trimmed by 4 bases and the J gene end by 3 bases; junction bases not matched to a gene: 6. This CDR3 has 14 amino acids. The CDR3 DNA is TGCGCCAGCAGCGTTGGGACAGCTAAAGAGACCCAGTACTTC. Translating it yields CASSVGTAKETQYF.

The chain combines TRBV5-1 with TRBJ2-1, with D uncertain. Germline V lookup: CDR1 SGHRS, CDR2 YFSETQ. This CDR3 is built from 13 residues. V dropped 4 bases and J dropped 8 bases, with 13 bases sitting between them. The CDR3 DNA follows: TGCGCCAGCAGCGGTTTCGGGTTTGATGAGCAGTTCTTC. Its translation is CASSGFGFDEQFF.

The chain carries TRBV28 and TRBJ1-4, with 7 bases identical to TRBD1. V lost 3 bases and J lost 2; bases outside the gene matches: 6. This CDR3 is 16 amino acids long. CDR1 MDHEN and CDR2 SYDVKM come from the germline V gene. CDR3 sequence: CASSLDRPATNEKLFF. CDR3 sequence (DNA): TGTGCCAGCAGTTTGGACAGGCCGGCGACTAATGAAAAACTGTTTTTT.

The chain couples TRBV5-4 to TRBJ2-5; 9 positions match TRBD1. CDR1 is SGHNT, CDR2 YYREEE, per germline (reference sequence). The CDR3 spans 14 residues. Trimming removed 2 bases from V and 4 bases from J; junction bases left unmatched: 3. CDR3 nucleotides: TGTGCCAGCAGCTTACAGGGGGCTAGAGAGACCCAGTACTTC. It encodes CASSLQGARETQYF.

This clonotype was observed once. The rearrangement links TRBV29-1 to TRBJ2-3; TRBD2 matches at 12 bases. The CDR3 consists of 15 residues. Germline assignment: CDR1 SQVTM and CDR2 ANQGSEA. The junction had 6 bases not matched to a gene; V was cut back by 4 bases and J by 4 bases. The CDR3 here is CSVALLAGGPDTQYF. The DNA for the CDR3 is TGCAGCGTTGCCCTACTAGCGGGAGGCCCAGATACGCAGTATTTT.

The sample holds one count of this clonotype. The V and J genes are TRBV7-2 and TRBJ2-1; weak D call: TRBD1 (6 bases). The CDR3 sequence is 15 residues long. Trimming stripped 5 bases from V and 4 bases from J, with 15 bases between. Germline V lookup: CDR1 SGHTA, CDR2 FQGNSA. This CDR3 is CASSLQGRRYNEQFF. The CDR3 coding sequence is TGTGCCAGCAGCCTCCAGGGGCGCCGTTACAATGAGCAGTTCTTC.

The chain joins TRBV10-3 to TRBJ1-2, with D hard to call. This CDR3 has 14 amino acids. CDR1 is ENHRY, CDR2 SYGVKD, per germline. With 5 bases removed from V and 6 bases from J, the gap between germline ends came to 16 bases. CDR3 loop: CAISLAAAKDGYTF. The CDR3 nucleotides read TGTGCCATCAGTCTAGCAGCCGCCAAAGATGGCTACACCTTC.

The chain is built from TRBV5-1 and TRBJ2-1; D is tentatively TRBD1 or TRBD2 (5 bases each). Germline loops: CDR1 SGHRS, CDR2 YFSETQ. This CDR3 spans 15 amino acids. V was trimmed by 0 bases and J by 6 bases, leaving 13 bases between them. CDR3 DNA: TGCGCCAGCAGCTTGGCGTTAGCTGGGGGCAATGAGCAGTTCTTC. Amino acids: CASSLALAGGNEQFF.

The CDR3 spells CSGQETVGSPLHF. CDR3 sequence (DNA): TGCAGCGGGCAGGAGACAGTCGGCTCACCCCTCCACTTT. The V gene is TRBV29-1, the J gene TRBJ1-6, with D perhaps matching TRBD1 (5 bases). Germline V gives CDR1 SQVTM, CDR2 ANQGSEA. The ends were cut back, 7 bases at V and 10 bases at J, with 17 bases in the middle. There are 13 residues in the CDR3.

This chain connects TRBV29-1 to TRBJ2-1; TRBD1 or TRBD2 may be the D gene (5 bases each). The CDR3 runs 12 residues. The germline V gene encodes CDR1 SQVTM and CDR2 ANQGSEA. V lost 4 bases and J lost 8, with 12 bases in between. The CDR3 is CSVVFGAYEQFF. The CDR3 DNA follows: TGCAGCGTTGTTTTCGGGGCGTATGAGCAGTTCTTC.

The chain combines TRBV24-1 with TRBJ1-5, with D unresolved. Trimming took 9 bases from V and 6 from J, leaving 11 bases between them. Germline assignment: CDR1 KGHDR and CDR2 SFDVKD. The CDR3 sequence is 12 residues long. CDR3 residues: CATATGGQPQHF. The CDR3 nucleotides read TGTGCCACCGCGACGGGAGGTCAGCCCCAGCATTTT.

The genes are TRBV5-1 and TRBJ1-1; 7 bases map to TRBD1. V trimming: 5 bases; J trimming: 1 base; junction bases outside the gene matches: 5. Germline V gene lookup returns CDR1 SGHRS and CDR2 YFSETQ. This CDR3 has 14 residues. CDR3 DNA: TGCGCCAGCAGATATCGACAGGGGAACACTGAAGCTTTCTTT. It yields the protein CASRYRQGNTEAFF.

J is TRBJ2-5 and V is TRBV10-3; TRBD2 matches at 8 bases. The CDR3 extends over 14 amino acids. J lost 5 bases, V lost 2 bases, and 4 bases had no gene match. Germline CDR1 is ENHRY and CDR2 is SYGVKD. CDR3 in DNA: TGTGCCATCAGTGAGACCGAGCGGGGGGAGACCCAGTACTTC. Protein sequence: CAISETERGETQYF.

The rearrangement joins TRBV3-1 to TRBJ1-2; D is unclear. Germline V CDR1 and CDR2: LGHDT, YNNKEL (reference sequence). The CDR3 is made up of 14 amino acids. V was pared by 1 base and J by 4 bases, with 10 bases between. The CDR3 sequence: CASSQGEKGYGYTF. The CDR3, as DNA: TGTGCCAGCAGCCAAGGGGAGAAAGGCTATGGCTACACCTTC. The whole variable domain, remainder taken from reference TRBV3-1 and TRBJ1-2, is DTAVSQTPKYLVTQMGNDKSIKCEQNLGHDTMYWYKQDSKKFLKIMFSYNNKELIINETVPNRFSPKSPDKAHLNLHINSLELGDSAVYFCASSQGEKGYGYTFGSGTRLTVV.

V usage is TRBV6-1 and J usage is TRBJ1-5; TRBD1 agrees at 7 bases. Trimming cost V 4 bases and J 3 bases; bases outside gene matches: 12. The CDR3 loop spans 17 amino acids. Germline V lookup: CDR1 MNHNS, CDR2 SASEGT. The CDR3 sequence: CASSGRTGDKDNQPQHF. CDR3 DNA: TGTGCCAGCAGTGGAAGGACAGGTGACAAAGACAATCAGCCCCAGCATTTT.

This sequence joins TRBV12-3 or TRBV12-4 and TRBJ2-3; 14 nucleotides align to TRBD2. The CDR3 runs 15 residues. J was trimmed by 5 bases and V by 6 bases; bases with no gene match: 4. The CDR3 DNA reads as TGTGCCAGCAGCCGACTAGCGGGAGGGGTAGATACGCAGTATTTT. The encoded protein is CASSRLAGGVDTQYF.

The rearrangement joins TRBV7-9 to TRBJ1-2; TRBD1 might be the D (6 bases). The germline V gene encodes CDR1 SEHNR and CDR2 FQNEAQ (reference sequence). V dropped 2 bases and J dropped 7 bases, with 14 bases sitting between them. This CDR3 is built from 14 residues. CDR3 sequence (DNA): TGTGCCAGCAGCTTATCTCTGGGGGCAGGTGGCTACACCTTC. It specifies CASSLSLGAGGYTF.

The chain uses TRBV19 and TRBJ1-5; TRBD1 aligns across 7 bases. Unmatched junction bases numbered 8, after V lost 9 bases and J lost 6 bases. This CDR3 is 13 amino acids long. Germline V gene data show CDR1 as LNHDA and CDR2 as SQIVND (reference sequence). CDR3 protein: CASSDRDGQPQHF. The CDR3 DNA follows: TGTGCCAGCTCCGACAGGGATGGTCAGCCCCAGCATTTT.

V usage is TRBV29-1 and J usage is TRBJ1-1; D may be TRBD1 (6 bases). V shed 6 bases and J shed 4 bases, with 15 bases lying between them. CDR1 and CDR2 from the germline V gene are SQVTM and ANQGSEA. The CDR3 consists of 13 residues. The CDR3 region is CSVMGSGATEAFF. The CDR3 DNA sequence: TGCAGCGTCATGGGGTCAGGGGCCACTGAAGCTTTCTTT. The full variable domain, with the rest looked up from reference TRBV29-1 and TRBJ1-1, is SAVISQKPSRDICQRGTSLTIQCQVDSQVTMMFWYRQQPGQSLTLIATANQGSEATYESGFVIDKFPISRPNLTFSTLTVSNMSPEDSSIYLCSVMGSGATEAFFGQGTRLTVV.

The V and J genes are TRBV30 and TRBJ1-1; possibly TRBD1 for D (5 bases). V was clipped by 3 bases and J by 10 bases, with 9 bases between them. There are 10 residues in the CDR3. CDR1 is GTSNPN, CDR2 SVGIG, per germline (reference sequence). The CDR3 coding sequence is TGTGCCTGGAGCGGGGCAGCAGCTTTCTTT. Translating it yields CAWSGAAAFF.

This clonotype was counted a few times. The J gene is TRBJ2-7, the V gene TRBV5-1; 10 nucleotides match TRBD1. After removal of 4 bases from V and 4 bases from J, the junction contained 8 bases not matched to a gene. Germline values: CDR1 SGHRS, CDR2 YFSETQ. The length of the CDR3 is 15 residues. CDR3 protein: CASSLAPGQGYEQYF. CDR3 nucleotides: TGCGCCAGCAGCCTGGCCCCGGGACAGGGGTACGAGCAGTACTTC.

The J gene is TRBJ1-1, the V gene TRBV7-9; TRBD1 might be the D (5 bases). V lost 5 bases, J lost 1 base, and 17 bases lay in between. This CDR3 has 16 amino acids. Germline lookup yields CDR1 SEHNR and CDR2 FQNEAQ (reference sequence). The CDR3 sequence: CASSPLGGRGNTEAFF. In DNA form, the CDR3 reads TGTGCCAGCAGCCCCCTGGGCGGAAGGGGGAACACTGAAGCTTTCTTT.

This chain joins TRBV4-2 and TRBJ2-2; D unresolved. CDR3 length equals 14 residues. Trimming took 1 base from V and 0 from J, leaving 3 bases between them. Germline CDR1 reads LGHNA; CDR2 reads YNFKEQ. The CDR3 region is CASSQAANTGELFF. The CDR3, as DNA: TGTGCCAGCAGCCAAGCAGCGAACACCGGGGAGCTGTTTTTT.